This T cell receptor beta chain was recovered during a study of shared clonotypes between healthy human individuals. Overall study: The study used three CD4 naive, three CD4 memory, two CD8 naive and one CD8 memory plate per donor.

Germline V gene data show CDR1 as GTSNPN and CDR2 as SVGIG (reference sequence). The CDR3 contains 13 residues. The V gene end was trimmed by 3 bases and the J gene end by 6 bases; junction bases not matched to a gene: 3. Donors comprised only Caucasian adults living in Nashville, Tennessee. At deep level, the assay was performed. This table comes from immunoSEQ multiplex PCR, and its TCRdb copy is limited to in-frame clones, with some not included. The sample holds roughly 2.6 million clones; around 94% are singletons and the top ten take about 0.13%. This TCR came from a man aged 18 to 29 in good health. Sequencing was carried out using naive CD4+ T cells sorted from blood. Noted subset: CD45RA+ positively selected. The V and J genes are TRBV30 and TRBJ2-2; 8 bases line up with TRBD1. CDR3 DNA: TGTGCCTGGAGCTACAGGGGGTCCGGGGAGCTGTTTTTT. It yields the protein CAWSYRGSGELFF.